The present TCR beta chain was sequenced within a study of CD8+ T cells in alopecia areata. The wider study: Tofacitinib ran 6 to 18 months, followed by 6 months off drug.

This clone occurred a few times. The V gene's germline CDR1 is MDHEN and CDR2 SYDVKM. There are 14 residues in the CDR3. V shed 6 bases and J shed 4 bases, with 12 bases lying between them. Treatment reported: oral pan-JAK inhibitor, 5-10 mg twice daily. RNA was extracted and reverse transcribed into cDNA as the sequencing template. Produced via immunoSEQ multiplex PCR; TCRdb's table is partial and in-frame only. Counted here are about 210,000 clones, over 40% occurring once; the ten biggest clones make up about 2.6%. The rearrangement uses TRBV28 and TRBJ2-2; D is unresolved. This TCR derives from a human donor with alopecia areata. This specimen consisted of CD4+ T cells sorted from blood, obtained at approximately week 36, from a patient treated with tofacitinib. CDR3 loop: CASRLVVPTGELFF. The CDR3 nucleotides are TGTGCCAGCAGATTGGTGGTCCCCACCGGGGAGCTGTTTTTT. The full variable domain, rest sourced from reference TRBV28 and TRBJ2-2, is DVKVTQSSRYLVKRTGEKVFLECVQDMDHENMFWYRQDPGLGLRLIYFSYDVKMKEKGDIPEGYSVSREKKERFSLILESASTNQTSMYLCASRLVVPTGELFFGEGSRLTVL.